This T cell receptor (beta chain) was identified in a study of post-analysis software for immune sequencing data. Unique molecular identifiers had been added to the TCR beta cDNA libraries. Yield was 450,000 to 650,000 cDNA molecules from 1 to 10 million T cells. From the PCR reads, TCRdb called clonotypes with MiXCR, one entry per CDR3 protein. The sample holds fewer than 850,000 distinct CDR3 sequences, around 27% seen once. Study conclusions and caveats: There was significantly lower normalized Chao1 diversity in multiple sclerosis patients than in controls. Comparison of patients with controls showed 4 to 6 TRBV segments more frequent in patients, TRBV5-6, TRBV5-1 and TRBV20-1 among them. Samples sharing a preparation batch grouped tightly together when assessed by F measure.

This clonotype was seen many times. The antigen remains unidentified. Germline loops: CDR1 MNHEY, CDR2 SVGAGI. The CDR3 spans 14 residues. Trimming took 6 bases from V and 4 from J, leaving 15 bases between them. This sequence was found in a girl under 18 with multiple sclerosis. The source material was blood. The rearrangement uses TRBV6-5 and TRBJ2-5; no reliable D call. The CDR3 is CASRTRGTGETQYF. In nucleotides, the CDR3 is TGTGCCAGCAGAACGCGTGGTACCGGAGAGACCCAGTACTTC.